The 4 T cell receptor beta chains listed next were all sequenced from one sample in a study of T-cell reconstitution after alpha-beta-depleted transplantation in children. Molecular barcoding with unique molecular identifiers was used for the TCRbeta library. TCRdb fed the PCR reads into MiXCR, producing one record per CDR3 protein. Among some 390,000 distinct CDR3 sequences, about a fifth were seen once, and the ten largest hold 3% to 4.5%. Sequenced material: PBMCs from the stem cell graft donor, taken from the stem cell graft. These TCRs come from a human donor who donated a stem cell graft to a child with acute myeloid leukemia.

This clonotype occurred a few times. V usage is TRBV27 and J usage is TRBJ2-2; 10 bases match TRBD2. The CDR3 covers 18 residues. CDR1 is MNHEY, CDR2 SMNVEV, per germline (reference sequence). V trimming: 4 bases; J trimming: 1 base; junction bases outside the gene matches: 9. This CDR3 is CASSSVETSGVNTGELFF. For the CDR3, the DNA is TGTGCCAGCAGTTCGGTAGAAACTAGCGGGGTGAACACCGGGGAGCTGTTTTTT.

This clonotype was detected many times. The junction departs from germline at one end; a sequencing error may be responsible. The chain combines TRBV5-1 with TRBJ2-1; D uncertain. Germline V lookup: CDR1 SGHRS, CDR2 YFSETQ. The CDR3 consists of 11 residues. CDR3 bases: TGTGCCAGCAGTTTCCTAGATGAGCAGTTCTTC. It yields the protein CASSFLDEQFF.

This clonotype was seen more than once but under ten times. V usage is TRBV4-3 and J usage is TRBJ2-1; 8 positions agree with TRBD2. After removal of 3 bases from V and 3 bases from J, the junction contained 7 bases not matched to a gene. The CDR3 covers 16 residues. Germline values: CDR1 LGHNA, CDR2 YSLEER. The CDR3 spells CASSQKTSGNYNEQFF. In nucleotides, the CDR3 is TGCGCCAGCAGCCAGAAAACTAGCGGAAACTACAATGAGCAGTTCTTC.

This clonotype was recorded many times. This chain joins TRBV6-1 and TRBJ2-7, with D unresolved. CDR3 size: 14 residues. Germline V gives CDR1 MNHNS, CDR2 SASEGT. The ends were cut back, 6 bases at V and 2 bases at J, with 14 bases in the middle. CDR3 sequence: CASSDGRYPYEQYF. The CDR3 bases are TGTGCCAGCAGCGACGGACGGTACCCCTACGAGCAGTACTTC.